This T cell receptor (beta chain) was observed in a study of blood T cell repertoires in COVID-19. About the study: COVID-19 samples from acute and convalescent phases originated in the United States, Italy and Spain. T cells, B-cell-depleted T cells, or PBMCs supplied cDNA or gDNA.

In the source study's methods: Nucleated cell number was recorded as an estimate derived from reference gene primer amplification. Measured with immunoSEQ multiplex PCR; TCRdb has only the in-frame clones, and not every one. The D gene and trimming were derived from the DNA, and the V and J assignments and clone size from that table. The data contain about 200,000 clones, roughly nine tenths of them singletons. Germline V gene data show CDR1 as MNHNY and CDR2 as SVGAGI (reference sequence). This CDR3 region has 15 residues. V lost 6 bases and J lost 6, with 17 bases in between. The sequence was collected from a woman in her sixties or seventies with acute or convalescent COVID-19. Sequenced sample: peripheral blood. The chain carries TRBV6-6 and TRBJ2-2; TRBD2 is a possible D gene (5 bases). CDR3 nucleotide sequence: TGTGCCAGCAGCCGCGGGCAGGTCCGCTCCGGGGAGCTGTTTTTT. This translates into CASSRGQVRSGELFF.